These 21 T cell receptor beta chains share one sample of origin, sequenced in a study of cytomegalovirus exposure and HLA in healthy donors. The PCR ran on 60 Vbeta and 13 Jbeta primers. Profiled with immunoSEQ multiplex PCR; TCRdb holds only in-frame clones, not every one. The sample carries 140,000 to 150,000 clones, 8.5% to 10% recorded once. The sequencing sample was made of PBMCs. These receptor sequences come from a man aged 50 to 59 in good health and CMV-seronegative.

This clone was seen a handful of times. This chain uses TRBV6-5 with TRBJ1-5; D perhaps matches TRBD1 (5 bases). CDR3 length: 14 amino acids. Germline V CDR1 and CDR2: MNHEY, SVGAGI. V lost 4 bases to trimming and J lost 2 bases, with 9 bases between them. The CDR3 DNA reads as TGTGCCAGCAGTTTGCAGGGCGGCAATCAGCCCCAGCATTTT. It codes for CASSLQGGNQPQHF.

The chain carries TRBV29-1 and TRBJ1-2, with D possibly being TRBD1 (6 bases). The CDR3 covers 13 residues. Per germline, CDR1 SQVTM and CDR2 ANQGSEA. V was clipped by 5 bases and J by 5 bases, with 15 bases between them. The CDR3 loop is CSVRLQGWYGYTF. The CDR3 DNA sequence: TGCAGCGTTCGACTACAGGGATGGTATGGCTACACCTTC. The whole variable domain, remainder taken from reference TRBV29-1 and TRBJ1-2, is SAVISQKPSRDICQRGTSLTIQCQVDSQVTMMFWYRQQPGQSLTLIATANQGSEATYESGFVIDKFPISRPNLTFSTLTVSNMSPEDSSIYLCSVRLQGWYGYTFGSGTRLTVV.

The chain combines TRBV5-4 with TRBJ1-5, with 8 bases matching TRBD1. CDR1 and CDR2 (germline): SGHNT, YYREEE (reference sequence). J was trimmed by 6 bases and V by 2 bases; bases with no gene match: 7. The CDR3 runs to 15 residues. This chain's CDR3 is CASSFGQGPSQPQHF. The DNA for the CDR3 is TGTGCCAGCAGCTTTGGACAGGGTCCCAGTCAGCCCCAGCATTTT.

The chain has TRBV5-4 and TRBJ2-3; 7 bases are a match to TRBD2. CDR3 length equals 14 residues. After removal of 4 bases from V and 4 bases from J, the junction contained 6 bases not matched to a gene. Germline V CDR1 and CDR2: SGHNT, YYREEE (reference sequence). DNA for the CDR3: TGTGCCAGCAGCCTTCGGACTAGGGCAGATACGCAGTATTTT. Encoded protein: CASSLRTRADTQYF.

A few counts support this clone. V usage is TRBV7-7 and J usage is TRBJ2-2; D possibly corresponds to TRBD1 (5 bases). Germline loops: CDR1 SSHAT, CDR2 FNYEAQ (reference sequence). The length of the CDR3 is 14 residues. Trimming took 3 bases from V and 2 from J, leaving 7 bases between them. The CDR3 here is CASSFRVNTGELFF. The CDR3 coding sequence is TGTGCCAGCAGCTTCAGGGTAAACACCGGGGAGCTGTTTTTT. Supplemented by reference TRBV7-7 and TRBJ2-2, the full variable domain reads GAGVSQSPRYKVTKRGQDVTLRCDPISSHATLYWYQQALGQGPEFLTYFNYEAQPDKSGLPSDRFSAERPEGSISTLTIQRTEQRDSAMYRCASSFRVNTGELFFGEGSRLTVL.

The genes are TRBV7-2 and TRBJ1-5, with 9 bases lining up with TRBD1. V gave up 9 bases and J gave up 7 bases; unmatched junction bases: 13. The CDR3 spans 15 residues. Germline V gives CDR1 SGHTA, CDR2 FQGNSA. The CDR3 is CASSQQTGGLQPQHF. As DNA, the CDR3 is TGTGCCAGTTCCCAGCAAACAGGGGGCTTACAGCCCCAGCATTTT.

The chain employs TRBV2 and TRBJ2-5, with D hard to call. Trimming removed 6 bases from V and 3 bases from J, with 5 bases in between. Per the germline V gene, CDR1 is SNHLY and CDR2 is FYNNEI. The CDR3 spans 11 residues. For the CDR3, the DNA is TGTGCCAGCAGGAGTGAAGAGACCCAGTACTTC. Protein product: CASRSEETQYF.

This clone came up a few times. CDR3 DNA sequence: TGTGCCAGCAGCTTAGTACCGGGCTACGAGCAGTACTTC. It is translated as CASSLVPGYEQYF. The gene calls are TRBV7-8 and TRBJ2-7; D unresolved. V shed 1 base and J shed 3 bases, with 7 bases lying between them. Germline V CDR1 and CDR2: SGHVS, FQNEAQ. The CDR3 runs 13 residues. The complete variable domain, with remaining parts taken from reference TRBV7-8 and TRBJ2-7, reads GAGVSQSPRYKVAKRGQDVALRCDPISGHVSLFWYQQALGQGPEFLTYFQNEAQLDKSGLPSDRFFAERPEGSVSTLKIQRTQQEDSAVYLCASSLVPGYEQYFGPGTRLTVT.

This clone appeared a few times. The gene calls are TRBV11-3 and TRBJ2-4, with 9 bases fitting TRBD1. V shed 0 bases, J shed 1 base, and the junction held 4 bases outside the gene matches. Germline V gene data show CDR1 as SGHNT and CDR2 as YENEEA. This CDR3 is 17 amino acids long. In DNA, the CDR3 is TGTGCCAGCAGCTTAGATCGGACAGGGGAGGCCAAAAACATTCAGTACTTC. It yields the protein CASSLDRTGEAKNIQYF. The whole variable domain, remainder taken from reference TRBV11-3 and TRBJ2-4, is EAGVVQSPRYKIIEKKQPVAFWCNPISGHNTLYWYLQNLGQGPELLIRYENEEAVDDSQLPKDRFSAERLKGVDSTLKIQPAELGDSAVYLCASSLDRTGEAKNIQYFGAGTRLSVL.

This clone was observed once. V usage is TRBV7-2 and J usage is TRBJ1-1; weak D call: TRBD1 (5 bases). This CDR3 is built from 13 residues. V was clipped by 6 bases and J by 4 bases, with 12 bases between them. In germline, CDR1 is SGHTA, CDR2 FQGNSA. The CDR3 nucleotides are TGTGCCAGCAGGGCAGGGTGGAGCACTGAAGCTTTCTTT. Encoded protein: CASRAGWSTEAFF. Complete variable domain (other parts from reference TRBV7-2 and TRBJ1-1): GAGVSQSPSNKVTEKGKDVELRCDPISGHTALYWYRQSLGQGLEFLIYFQGNSAPDKSGLPSDRFSAERTGGSVSTLTIQRTQQEDSAVYLCASRAGWSTEAFFGQGTRLTVV.

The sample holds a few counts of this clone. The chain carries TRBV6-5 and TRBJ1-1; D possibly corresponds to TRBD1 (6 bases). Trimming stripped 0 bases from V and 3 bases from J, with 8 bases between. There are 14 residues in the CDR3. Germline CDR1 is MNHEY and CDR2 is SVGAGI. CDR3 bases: TGTGCCAGCAGTTACTCGACAGGACACACTGAAGCTTTCTTT. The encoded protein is CASSYSTGHTEAFF.

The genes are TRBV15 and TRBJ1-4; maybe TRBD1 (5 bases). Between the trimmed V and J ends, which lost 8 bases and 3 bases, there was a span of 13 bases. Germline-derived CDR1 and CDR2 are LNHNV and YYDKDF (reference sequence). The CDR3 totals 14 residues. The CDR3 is CATGGGSSNEKLFF. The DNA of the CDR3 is TGTGCCACCGGGGGGGGTTCGTCTAATGAAAAACTGTTTTTT.

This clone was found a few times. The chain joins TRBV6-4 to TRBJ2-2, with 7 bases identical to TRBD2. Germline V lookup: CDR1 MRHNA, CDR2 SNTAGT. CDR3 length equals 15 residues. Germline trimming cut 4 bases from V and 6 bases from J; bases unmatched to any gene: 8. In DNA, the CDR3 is TGTGCCAGCAGTGGCAGCGGGGCGGCTTCCGGGGAGCTGTTTTTT. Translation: CASSGSGAASGELFF.

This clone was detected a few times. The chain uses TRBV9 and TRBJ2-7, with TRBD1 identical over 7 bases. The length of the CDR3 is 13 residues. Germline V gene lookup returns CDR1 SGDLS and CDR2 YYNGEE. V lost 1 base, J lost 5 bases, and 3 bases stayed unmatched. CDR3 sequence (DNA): TGTGCCAGCAGCGTAACCACAGGGGACGAGCAGTACTTC. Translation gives CASSVTTGDEQYF.

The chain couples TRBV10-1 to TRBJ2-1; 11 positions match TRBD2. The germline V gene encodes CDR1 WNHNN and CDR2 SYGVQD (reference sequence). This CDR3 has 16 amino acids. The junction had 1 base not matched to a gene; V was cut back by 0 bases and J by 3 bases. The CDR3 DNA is TGCGCCAGCAGTGAGTCCCTAGCGGGAGGCTACAATGAGCAGTTCTTC. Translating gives CASSESLAGGYNEQFF.

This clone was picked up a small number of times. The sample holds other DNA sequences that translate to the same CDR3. In DNA, the CDR3 is TGCGCCAGCAGCTTGGAGGGAGGATATGCAGATACGCAGTATTTT. This encodes CASSLEGGYADTQYF. The chain links TRBV5-1 to TRBJ2-3; D possibly corresponds to TRBD2 (6 bases). The CDR3 runs 15 residues. Trimming stripped 0 bases from V and 4 bases from J, with 12 bases between. Per the germline V gene, CDR1 is SGHRS and CDR2 is YFSETQ.

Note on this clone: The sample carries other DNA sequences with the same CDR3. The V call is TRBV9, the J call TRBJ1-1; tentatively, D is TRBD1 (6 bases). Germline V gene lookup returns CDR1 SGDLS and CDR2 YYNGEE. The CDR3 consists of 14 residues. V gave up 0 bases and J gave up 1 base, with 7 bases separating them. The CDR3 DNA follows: TGTGCCAGCAGCGTAGGACAGGCGAACACTGAAGCTTTCTTT. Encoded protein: CASSVGQANTEAFF.

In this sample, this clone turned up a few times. The CDR3 reads CASRGGQGALSNYGYTF. For the CDR3, the DNA is TGCGCCAGCAGGGGAGGACAGGGGGCGCTTTCTAACTATGGCTACACCTTC. This chain links TRBV5-1 with TRBJ1-2; TRBD1 agrees at 11 bases. V shed 5 bases, J shed 0 bases, and the junction held 9 bases outside the gene matches. Germline V gene data show CDR1 as SGHRS and CDR2 as YFSETQ. The CDR3 sequence is 17 residues long.

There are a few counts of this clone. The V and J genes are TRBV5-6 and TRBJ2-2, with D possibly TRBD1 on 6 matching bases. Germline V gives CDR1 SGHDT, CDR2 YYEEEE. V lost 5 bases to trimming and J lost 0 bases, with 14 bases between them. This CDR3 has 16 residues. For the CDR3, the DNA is TGTGCCAGCAGATTTGGACAGAAGGCGAACACCGGGGAGCTGTTTTTT. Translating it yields CASRFGQKANTGELFF.

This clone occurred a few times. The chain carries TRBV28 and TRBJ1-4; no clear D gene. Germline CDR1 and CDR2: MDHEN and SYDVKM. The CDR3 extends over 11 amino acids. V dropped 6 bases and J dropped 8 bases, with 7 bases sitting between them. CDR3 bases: TGTGCCAGCAGCAAAAAAGAAAAACTGTTTTTT. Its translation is CASSKKEKLFF.

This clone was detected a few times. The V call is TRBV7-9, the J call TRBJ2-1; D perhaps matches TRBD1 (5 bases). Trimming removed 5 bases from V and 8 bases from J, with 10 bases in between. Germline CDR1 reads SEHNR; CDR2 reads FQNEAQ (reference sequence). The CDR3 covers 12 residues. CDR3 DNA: TGTGCCAGCAGCCGATTCAGGGATGAGCAGTTCTTC. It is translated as CASSRFRDEQFF.